The count of the clone carrying this T cell receptor (beta chain) is one. The assay was immunoSEQ multiplex PCR, and TCRdb's table has in-frame clones only and misses some. The sample comprises 120,000 or so clones, approximately 85% of which are singletons, and approximately 4.9% rests with the top ten. J gave up 4 bases and V 1 base, and 8 bases lay outside the gene matches. This CDR3 spans 16 amino acids. Per the germline V gene, CDR1 is SGHAT and CDR2 is FQNNGV. This sample is part of a study of cytomegalovirus exposure and HLA in healthy donors. Sequenced: PBMCs. The chain joins TRBV11-2 to TRBJ2-7; 9 bases align to TRBD2. The receptor was isolated from a man younger than 35 in good health and CMV-seronegative. The CDR3 loop reads CASSLGEGGRAYEQYF. CDR3 bases: TGTGCCAGCAGCTTAGGGGAGGGCGGGAGGGCATACGAGCAGTACTTC.